This is a list of T cell receptor beta chains from one sample in a study of T cells in Graves' hyperthyroidism and ophthalmopathy. TCRdb re-called the multiplex PCR reads with MiXCR, one entry per CDR3 protein. This table holds hundreds of thousands of distinct CDR3 sequences, more than 12% found once. The specimen sequenced was blood. These TCRs come from a woman aged 45-60 years with Graves' ophthalmopathy. Both conserved end residues are part of each CDR3. D genes are given only for firm matches. Expanded clones are given a class, and other clones once, few, many or no size at all.

V	J	D	size	CDR3	DNA
TRBV10-3	TRBJ2-7	TRBD2	many	CAISRGWHSGSSYEQYF	TGTGCCATCAGTCGGGGGTGGCATAGCGGGAGCTCCTACGAGCAGTACTTC
TRBV29-1	TRBJ2-1	NA	few	CSVEGTSTSFGQFF	TGCAGCGTTGAGGGAACTAGCACCTCCTTTGGGCAGTTCTTC
TRBV19	TRBJ2-4	TRBD2	NA	CASSILTSGRENIQYF	TGTGCCAGTAGTATCCTTACTAGCGGGAGGGAAAACATTCAGTACTTC
TRBV29-1	TRBJ1-2	TRBD1	NA	CSAWTGVDGYTF	TGCAGCGCCTGGACAGGGGTCGATGGCTACACCTTC
TRBV27	TRBJ2-1	TRBD2	many	CASSLWLSGTYNEQFF	TGTGCCAGCAGTTTATGGCTTAGCGGGACCTACAATGAGCAGTTCTTC
TRBV7-9	TRBJ1-1	TRBD1	many	CASSSAGTGKPGPEAFF	TGTGCCAGCAGCTCAGCCGGGACAGGGAAACCGGGGCCTGAAGCTTTCTTT
TRBV5-1	TRBJ2-7	NA	many	CASSFQPDYEQYF	TGCGCCAGCAGCTTCCAACCCGACTACGAGCAGTACTTC
TRBV28	TRBJ1-1	NA	many	CASSFEGFGSEAFF	TGTGCCAGCAGTTTTGAGGGCTTTGGCTCTGAAGCTTTCTTT
TRBV5-1	TRBJ1-2	TRBD1	many	CASSPGTGENYGYTF	TGCGCCAGCAGCCCCGGGACAGGGGAGAACTATGGCTACACCTTC
TRBV11-3	TRBJ2-2	NA	few	CASRGANTGELFF	TGTGCCAGCAGGGGGGCGAACACCGGGGAGCTGTTTTTT
TRBV19	TRBJ1-1	NA	few	CASSPLAGSRDTEAFF	TGTGCCAGTAGTCCCCTAGCGGGGTCGAGGGACACTGAAGCTTTCTTT
TRBV7-8	TRBJ2-1	NA	many	CASSLGFLGPSSYNEQFF	TGTGCCAGCAGCTTAGGGTTTTTAGGGCCCAGCTCCTACAATGAGCAGTTCTTC
TRBV5-1	TRBJ1-1	NA	many	CASSWSMNTEAFF	TGCGCCAGCAGTTGGTCCATGAACACTGAAGCTTTCTTT
TRBV9	TRBJ1-5	NA	many	CASSPWGAANQPQHF	TGTGCCAGCAGCCCATGGGGGGCCGCCAATCAGCCCCAGCATTTT
TRBV4-1	TRBJ1-1	NA	few	CASSQGNRARSAFF	TGCGCCAGCAGCCAAGGTAATCGCGCCCGGAGTGCTTTCTTT
TRBV12-3/TRBV12-4	TRBJ2-1	NA	many	CASRESSYNEQFF	TGTGCCAGCAGAGAGAGCTCCTACAATGAGCAGTTCTTC
TRBV6-9	TRBJ1-1	NA	NA	CASSYSNPGSFTEAFF	TGTGCCAGCAGTTACTCGAATCCAGGCTCCTTCACTGAAGCTTTCTTT
TRBV7-9	TRBJ2-3	NA	many	CASSLHAGITDTQYF	TGTGCCAGCAGCTTACACGCGGGAATCACAGATACGCAGTATTTT